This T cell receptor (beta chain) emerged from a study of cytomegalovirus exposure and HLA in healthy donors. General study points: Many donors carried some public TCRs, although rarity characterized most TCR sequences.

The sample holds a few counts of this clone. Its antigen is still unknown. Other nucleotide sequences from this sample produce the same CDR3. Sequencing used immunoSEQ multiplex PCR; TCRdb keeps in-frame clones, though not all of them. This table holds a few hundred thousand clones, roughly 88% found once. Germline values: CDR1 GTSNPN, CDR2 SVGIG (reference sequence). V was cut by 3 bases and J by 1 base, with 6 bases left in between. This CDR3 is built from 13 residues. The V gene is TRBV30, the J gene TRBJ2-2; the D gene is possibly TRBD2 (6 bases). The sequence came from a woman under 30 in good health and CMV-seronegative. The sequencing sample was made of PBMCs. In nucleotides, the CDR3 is TGTGCCTGGAGCGGGGGGAACACCGGGGAGCTGTTTTTT. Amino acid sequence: CAWSGGNTGELFF.